The following is a T cell receptor beta chain sequence with its context. The antigen is unknown. Germline CDR1 and CDR2: GTSNPN and SVGIG (reference sequence). V gave up 7 bases and J gave up 2 bases; unmatched junction bases: 4. The CDR3 contains 13 residues. This sample is drawn from a study of CD8+ T cells in alopecia areata. After isolation, RNA underwent reverse transcription to generate cDNA as the sequencing template. This table comes from immunoSEQ multiplex PCR, and its TCRdb copy is limited to in-frame clones, with some not included. This sample has about 150,000 clones, with 55% found just once. Notes on the study in general: Scalp specimens additionally yield sequences from normal skin's resident alphabeta T cells.

The material sequenced was CD4+ T cells sorted from blood. The sequence was obtained from a human donor in good health. This chain uses TRBV30 with TRBJ1-1; the match to TRBD1 covers 10 bases. CDR3: CASLTGGNTEAFF. The CDR3 DNA is TGTGCCTCATTGACAGGGGGCAACACTGAAGCTTTCTTT.